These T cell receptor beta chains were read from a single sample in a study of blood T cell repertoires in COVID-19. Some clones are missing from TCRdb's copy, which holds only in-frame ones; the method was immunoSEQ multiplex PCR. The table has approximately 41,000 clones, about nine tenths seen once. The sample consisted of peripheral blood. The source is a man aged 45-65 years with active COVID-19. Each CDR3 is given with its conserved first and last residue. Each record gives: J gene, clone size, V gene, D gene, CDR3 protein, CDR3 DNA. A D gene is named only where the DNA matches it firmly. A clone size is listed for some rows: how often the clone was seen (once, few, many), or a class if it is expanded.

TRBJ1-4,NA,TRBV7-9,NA,CASSSLGETGEKLFF,TGTGCCAGCAGCTCCCTGGGGGAGACAGGTGAAAAACTGTTTTTT
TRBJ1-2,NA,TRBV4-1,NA,CASSQERKGGVGGYTF,TGCGCCAGCAGCCAAGAGAGGAAGGGAGGAGTGGGTGGCTACACCTTC
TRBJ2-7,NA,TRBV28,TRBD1,CASSGTGVSYEQYF,TGTGCCAGCAGCGGGACAGGGGTTTCCTACGAGCAGTACTTC
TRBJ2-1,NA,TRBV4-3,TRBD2,CASSQDSGRDEQFF,TGCGCCAGCAGCCAAGATTCCGGGAGGGATGAGCAGTTCTTC
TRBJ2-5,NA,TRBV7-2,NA,CASSFTQQETQYF,TGTGCCAGCAGCTTCACGCAGCAAGAGACCCAGTACTTC
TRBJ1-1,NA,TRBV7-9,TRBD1,CASTLQGQGASEAFF,TGTGCCAGCACCTTACAAGGACAGGGGGCGTCTGAAGCTTTCTTT
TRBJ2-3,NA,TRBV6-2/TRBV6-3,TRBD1,CASSAFPGDRGRGTDTQYF,TGTGCCAGCAGTGCCTTTCCCGGGGACAGGGGGCGAGGCACAGATACGCAGTATTTT
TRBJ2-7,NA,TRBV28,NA,CASSPIARPSSYEQYF,TGTGCCAGCAGCCCTATAGCGAGACCAAGCTCCTACGAGCAGTACTTC
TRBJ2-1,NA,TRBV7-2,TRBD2,CASSSLRGGSSYNEQFF,TGTGCCAGCAGCTCCCTCCGGGGCGGGAGCTCCTACAATGAGCAGTTCTTC
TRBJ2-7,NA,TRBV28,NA,CASSILTKPYEQYF,TGTGCCAGCAGTATCCTGACAAAGCCCTACGAGCAGTACTTC
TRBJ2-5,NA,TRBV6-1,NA,CASSDRGNQETQYF,TGTGCCAGCAGTGATAGAGGCAACCAAGAGACCCAGTACTTC
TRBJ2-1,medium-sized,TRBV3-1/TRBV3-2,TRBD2,CASSPGLAGDLGGYNEQFF,TGTGCCAGCAGCCCGGGACTAGCGGGAGATCTGGGGGGATACAATGAGCAGTTCTTC
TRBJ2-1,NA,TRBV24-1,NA,CATSGDGSEQFF,TGTGCCACCAGTGGCGATGGGAGTGAGCAGTTCTTC
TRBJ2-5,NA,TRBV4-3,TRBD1,CASSPRTGGPETQYF,TGCGCCAGCAGCCCCCGGACAGGGGGGCCGGAGACCCAGTACTTC
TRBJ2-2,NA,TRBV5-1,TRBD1,CASSSTGGSTGELFF,TGCGCCAGCAGCTCAACAGGGGGTAGCACCGGGGAGCTGTTTTTT
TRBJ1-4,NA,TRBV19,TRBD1,CASTGPGTGSEKLFF,TGTGCCAGTACCGGCCCCGGGACAGGGAGTGAAAAACTGTTTTTT
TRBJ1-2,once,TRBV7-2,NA,CASSLAQARGYTF,TGTGCCAGCAGCTTAGCACAGGCGCGTGGCTACACCTTC
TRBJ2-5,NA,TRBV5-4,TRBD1,CASSSGQGPQETQYF,TGTGCCAGCAGTTCTGGACAGGGGCCCCAAGAGACCCAGTACTTC
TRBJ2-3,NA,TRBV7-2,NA,CASSRGLTGTDTQYF,TGTGCCAGCAGTCGAGGACTAACGGGCACAGATACGCAGTATTTT
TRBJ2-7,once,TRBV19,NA,CASSIETLQYF,TGTGCCAGTAGTATAGAGACACTGCAGTACTTC
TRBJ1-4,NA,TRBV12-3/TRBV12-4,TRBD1,CASSFGTVEKLFF,TGTGCCAGCAGTTTTGGGACAGTCGAAAAACTGTTTTTT
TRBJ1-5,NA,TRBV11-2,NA,CASSRTGIGNQPQHF,TGTGCCAGCAGCCGCACGGGGATCGGCAATCAGCCCCAGCATTTT
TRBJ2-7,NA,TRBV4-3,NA,CASSPPGTPYEQYF,TGCGCCAGCAGCCCCCCCGGGACACCCTACGAGCAGTACTTC
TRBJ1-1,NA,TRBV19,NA,CASSISVNTEAFF,TGTGCCAGTAGTATATCTGTGAACACTGAAGCTTTCTTT
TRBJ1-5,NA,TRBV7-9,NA,CASSPPMAGDNQPQHF,TGTGCCAGCAGCCCCCCAATGGCAGGTGACAATCAGCCCCAGCATTTT
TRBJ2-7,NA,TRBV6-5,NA,CASRSSGYEQYF,TGTGCCAGCAGATCGAGCGGCTACGAGCAGTACTTC
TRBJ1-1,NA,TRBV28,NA,CAIGGADTEAFF,TGTGCCATCGGGGGAGCGGACACTGAAGCTTTCTTT
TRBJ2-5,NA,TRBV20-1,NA,CSAPGGATQYF,TGCAGTGCCCCGGGGGGCGCGACCCAGTACTTC
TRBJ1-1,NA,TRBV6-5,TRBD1,CASSYSGTGSEAFF,TGTGCCAGCAGTTACTCCGGGACAGGGTCTGAAGCTTTCTTT
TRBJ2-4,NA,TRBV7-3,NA,CASSLRIIRGDKNIQYF,TGTGCCAGCAGCTTGAGGATTATTCGAGGAGACAAAAACATTCAGTACTTC
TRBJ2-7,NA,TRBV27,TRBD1,CASSLSLDRTYEQYF,TGTGCCAGCAGCCTAAGTCTGGACAGGACCTACGAGCAGTACTTC
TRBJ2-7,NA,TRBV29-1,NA,CSVSDRFSYEQYF,TGCAGCGTGAGCGACAGGTTCTCCTACGAGCAGTACTTC
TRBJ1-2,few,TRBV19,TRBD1,CASSPSDRAYGYTF,TGTGCCAGTAGCCCTTCGGACAGGGCCTATGGCTACACCTTC
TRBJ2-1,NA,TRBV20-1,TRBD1,CSASSRDRGKRWLTYNEQFF,TGCAGTGCTAGTTCTCGAGACAGGGGGAAGAGGTGGCTAACTTACAATGAGCAGTTCTTC
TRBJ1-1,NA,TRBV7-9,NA,CASSFIAEAFF,TGTGCCAGCAGTTTCATTGCTGAAGCTTTCTTT
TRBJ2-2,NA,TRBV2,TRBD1,CASSDHRQGAGELFF,TGTGCCAGCAGTGACCACCGACAGGGTGCCGGGGAGCTGTTTTTT
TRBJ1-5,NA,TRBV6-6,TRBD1,CASSAPGGTDNQPQHF,TGTGCCAGCAGTGCTCCAGGGGGGACTGACAATCAGCCCCAGCATTTT
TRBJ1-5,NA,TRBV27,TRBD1,CASSLLGGEPQHF,TGTGCCAGCAGTTTATTAGGGGGCGAGCCCCAGCATTTT
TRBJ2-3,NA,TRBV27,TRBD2,CASSGGVTTDTQYF,TGTGCCAGCAGTGGGGGGGTTACTACAGATACGCAGTATTTT
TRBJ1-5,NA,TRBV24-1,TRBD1,CATSDPTGEEPQHF,TGTGCCACCAGTGACCCTACAGGGGAGGAGCCCCAGCATTTT
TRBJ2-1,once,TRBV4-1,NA,CASSQDRGVDEQFF,TGCGCCAGCAGCCAAGATCGGGGAGTGGATGAGCAGTTCTTC